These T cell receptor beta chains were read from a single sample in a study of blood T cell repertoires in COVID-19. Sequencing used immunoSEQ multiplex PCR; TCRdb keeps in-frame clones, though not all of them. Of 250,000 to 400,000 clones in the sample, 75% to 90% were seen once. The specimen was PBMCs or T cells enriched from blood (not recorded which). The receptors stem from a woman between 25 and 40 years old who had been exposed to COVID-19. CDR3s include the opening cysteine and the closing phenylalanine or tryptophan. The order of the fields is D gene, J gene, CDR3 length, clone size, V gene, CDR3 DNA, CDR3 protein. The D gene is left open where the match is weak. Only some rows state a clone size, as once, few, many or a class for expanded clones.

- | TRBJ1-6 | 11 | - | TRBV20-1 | TGCAGTGCTAAACAGAATTCACCCCTCCACTTT | CSAKQNSPLHF
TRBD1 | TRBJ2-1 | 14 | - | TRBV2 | TGTGCCAGCAGGGTTAGGGACAGGGCGGATGAGCAGTTCTTC | CASRVRDRADEQFF
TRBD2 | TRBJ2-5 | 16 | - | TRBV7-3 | TGTGCCAGCAGCTCAGGACTAGCGGGAGTCGGGGAGACCCAGTACTTC | CASSSGLAGVGETQYF
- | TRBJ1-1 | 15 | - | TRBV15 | TGTGCCACCAGCGGAAGAGGAGGTGGGTCCACTGAAGCTTTCTTT | CATSGRGGGSTEAFF
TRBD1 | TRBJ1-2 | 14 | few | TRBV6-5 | TGTGCCAGCCTTACCGGGACAGGGGCTAATGGCTACACCTTC | CASLTGTGANGYTF
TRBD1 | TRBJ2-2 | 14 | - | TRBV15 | TGTGCCACCAGCGCCCAGGGGGCAAACGGGGAGCTGTTTTTT | CATSAQGANGELFF
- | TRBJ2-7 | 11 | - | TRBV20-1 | TGCAGTGCTAGACCCCTCTACGAGCAGTACTTC | CSARPLYEQYF
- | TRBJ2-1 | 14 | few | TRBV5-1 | TGCGCCAGCGGAGACTTCGCCTCCTACAATGAGCAGTTCTTC | CASGDFASYNEQFF
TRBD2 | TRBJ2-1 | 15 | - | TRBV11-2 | TGTGCCAGCAGCTTATTGGGAGCGGGAGAGCGTGAGCAGTTCTTC | CASSLLGAGEREQFF
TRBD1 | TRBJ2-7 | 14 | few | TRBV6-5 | TGTGCCAGCAGATTTTCAGGGGGTACCTACGAGCAGTACTTC | CASRFSGGTYEQYF
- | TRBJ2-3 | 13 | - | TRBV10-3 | TGTGCCATCCATAAACCAGGCACAGATACGCAGTATTTT | CAIHKPGTDTQYF
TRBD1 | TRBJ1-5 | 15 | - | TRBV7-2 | TGTGCCAGCAGCTTAAACGGACAGGGTGTTCAGCCCCAGCATTTT | CASSLNGQGVQPQHF
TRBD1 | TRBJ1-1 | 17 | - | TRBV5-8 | TGTGCCAGCAGCCGCCGACAGGGTAGTGTCAGGGGTCCTGAAGCTTTCTTT | CASSRRQGSVRGPEAFF
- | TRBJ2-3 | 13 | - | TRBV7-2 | TGTGCCAGCACCTACGGAGGGGCTGATACGCAGTATTTT | CASTYGGADTQYF
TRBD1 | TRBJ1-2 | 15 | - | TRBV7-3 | TGTGCCAGCAGTTATTATCTGACAGGGAAGGAGGGCTACACCTTC | CASSYYLTGKEGYTF
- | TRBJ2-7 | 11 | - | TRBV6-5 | TGTGCCAGCCTGACAGGTTCCGAGCAGTACTTC | CASLTGSEQYF
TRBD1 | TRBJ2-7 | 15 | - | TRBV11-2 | TGTGCCAGCAGCCGAATGACAGGGGGGATAGGCGAGCAGTACTTC | CASSRMTGGIGEQYF
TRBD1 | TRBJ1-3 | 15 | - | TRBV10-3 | TGTGCCATCAGGTCGGACAGGGAATCGTCAAACACCATATATTTT | CAIRSDRESSNTIYF
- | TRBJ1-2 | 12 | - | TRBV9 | TGTGCCAGCACGTCAGGGGACGATGGCTACACCTTC | CASTSGDDGYTF
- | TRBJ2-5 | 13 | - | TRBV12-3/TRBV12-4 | TGTGCCAGCAGTGGAGACAGTCAAGAGACCCAGTACTTC | CASSGDSQETQYF
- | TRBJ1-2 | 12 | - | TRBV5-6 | TGTGCCAGCAGCTCTTTAAGGGAGGACTACACCTTC | CASSSLREDYTF
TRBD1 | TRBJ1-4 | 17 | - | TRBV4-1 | TGCGCCAGCAGCCCACCACAGGGGGCAGCGGCTAATGAAAAACTGTTTTTT | CASSPPQGAAANEKLFF
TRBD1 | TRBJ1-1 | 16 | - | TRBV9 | TGTGCCAGCAGCGTAGGGGGGACAGGGCTGAACACTGAAGCTTTCTTT | CASSVGGTGLNTEAFF
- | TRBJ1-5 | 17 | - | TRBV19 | TGTGCCAGTAGTCCACGGCCCGGGGGGAATAGCAATCAGCCCCAGCATTTT | CASSPRPGGNSNQPQHF
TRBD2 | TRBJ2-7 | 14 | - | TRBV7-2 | TGTGCCAGCAGCTTACTAGCGGGGTTAAACGAGCAGTACTTC | CASSLLAGLNEQYF
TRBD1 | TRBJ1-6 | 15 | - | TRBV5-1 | TGCGCCAGCAGCTTGGACGGACAGGGGAATTCACCCCTCCACTTT | CASSLDGQGNSPLHF
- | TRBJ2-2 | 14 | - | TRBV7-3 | TGTGCCAGCAGCTCGACAGTATCCGCCGGGGAGCTGTTTTTT | CASSSTVSAGELFF
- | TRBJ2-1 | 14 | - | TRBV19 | TGTGCCAGTTATACAGGGAGCTCCTACAATGAGCAGTTCTTC | CASYTGSSYNEQFF
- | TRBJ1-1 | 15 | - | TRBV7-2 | TGTGCCAGCAGCTTAGTTGGGGGCATGAACACTGAAGCTTTCTTT | CASSLVGGMNTEAFF